This T cell receptor beta chain appears in the sequencing data of a study of blood T cell repertoires in COVID-19. This table comes from immunoSEQ multiplex PCR, and its TCRdb copy is limited to in-frame clones, with some not included. The sample shows about 320,000 clones, approximately 86% of them seen only once. The receptor was isolated from a woman aged 18 to 35 who had recovered from COVID-19. Sequenced sample: PBMCs or T cells enriched from blood (not recorded which).

CDR3 in amino acids: CASSQVRTGTYGYTF. CDR3 bases: TGCGCCAGCAGCCAAGTGAGGACAGGGACCTATGGCTACACCTTC. The V and J genes are TRBV4-3 and TRBJ1-2; 8 positions agree with TRBD1. Germline CDR1 reads LGHNA; CDR2 reads YSLEER. V dropped 1 base and J dropped 4; count of bases not matched to a gene: 5. The CDR3 has 15 amino acids.